These 32 T cell receptor beta chains originate from one sample sequenced in a study of blood T cell repertoires in COVID-19. Profiling relied on immunoSEQ multiplex PCR, and the TCRdb table lists in-frame clones only, not all of them. The repertoire includes some 240,000 clones, roughly nine tenths of them detected once, and roughly 4.5% sits in the top ten. The sequenced sample consisted of peripheral blood. The receptor source for this set is a woman aged 40 to 50 who had recovered from COVID-19.

This clone appeared once. The rearrangement links TRBV6-2 or TRBV6-3 to TRBJ1-1; D is possibly TRBD1 (6 bases). Trimming shortened V by 4 bases and J by 1 base, and 28 bases separated the two germline ends. Germline lookup yields CDR1 MNHEY and CDR2 SVGEGT. The length of the CDR3 is 20 residues. The CDR3 bases are TGTGCCAGCAGTTCGTCCCAACAGGGATCCCTCCCTTTTAGGAACACTGAAGCTTTCTTT. The encoded protein is CASSSSQQGSLPFRNTEAFF.

The chain employs TRBV7-6 and TRBJ2-7; 8 positions match TRBD2. Germline CDR1 reads SGHVS; CDR2 reads FNYEAQ. The CDR3 spans 16 residues. Unmatched junction bases numbered 8, after V lost 1 base and J lost 3 bases. The CDR3 DNA is TGTGCCAGCAGCTTAGGCGCCAGCGGGGGACTCTACGAGCAGTACTTC. Its translation: CASSLGASGGLYEQYF. Drawing the rest from reference TRBV7-6 and TRBJ2-7, the complete variable domain is GAGVSQSPRYKVTKRGQDVALRCDPISGHVSLYWYRQALGQGPEFLTYFNYEAQQDKSGLPNDRFSAERPEGSISTLTIQRTEQRDSAMYRCASSLGASGGLYEQYFGPGTRLTVT.

The chain recombines TRBV7-8 with TRBJ2-3; D not resolved. This CDR3 is 17 amino acids long. The germline V gene has CDR1 SGHVS and CDR2 FQNEAQ. Trimming removed 0 bases from V and 4 bases from J, with 17 bases in between. CDR3 sequence: CASSLARLPLAADTQYF. As DNA, the CDR3 is TGTGCCAGCAGCTTAGCGAGGCTACCACTGGCCGCAGATACGCAGTATTTT.

This clone was observed a single time. V is TRBV20-1 and J is TRBJ2-1, with D uncertain. Looked up from germline, CDR1 is DFQATT and CDR2 is SNEGSKA (reference sequence). Deletions cut 4 bases from V and 9 bases from J, with 7 bases between. The CDR3 loop spans 10 amino acids. CDR3 bases: TGCAGTGCTAATGCGGCTGAGCAGTTCTTC. Translated: CSANAAEQFF.

The J gene is TRBJ2-6, the V gene TRBV5-1; the match to TRBD1 covers 7 bases. The germline CDR1 and CDR2 sequences are SGHRS and YFSETQ. The V gene end was trimmed by 4 bases and the J gene end by 1 base; junction bases not matched to a gene: 2. The CDR3 is 15 residues long. The CDR3 DNA reads as TGCGCCAGCAGCACGGGACAGTCTGGGGCCAACGTCCTGACTTTC. Its translation is CASSTGQSGANVLTF.

This clone came up once. This specimen includes other DNA sequences encoding the same CDR3. The rearrangement links TRBV5-1 to TRBJ2-3, with 7 bases fitting TRBD2. The CDR3 has 15 residues. Germline loops: CDR1 SGHRS, CDR2 YFSETQ. The V and J ends lost 2 bases and 0 bases, in that order; junction bases with no gene match: 3. The CDR3 nucleotides read TGCGCCAGCAGCTTTCGCGGGGGTAGCACAGATACGCAGTATTTT. The encoded protein is CASSFRGGSTDTQYF.

This clone was seen a single time. The chain combines TRBV19 with TRBJ1-4; D might be TRBD1 (5 bases). Germline CDR1 LNHDA, CDR2 SQIVND (reference sequence). The CDR3 sequence is 16 residues long. Trimming stripped 3 bases from V and 5 bases from J, with 16 bases between. CDR3 nucleotide sequence: TGTGCCAGTAGTATCCCCTCGACAGCGACCAATGAAAAACTGTTTTTT. Translated, it gives CASSIPSTATNEKLFF.

The chain employs TRBV5-1 and TRBJ2-5, with 7 bases lining up with TRBD2. The junction had 3 bases not matched to a gene; V was cut back by 5 bases and J by 5 bases. CDR3 size: 12 residues. CDR1 SGHRS and CDR2 YFSETQ come from the germline V gene. The CDR3, as DNA: TGCGCCAGCAGGAATAGCGGGGAGACCCAGTACTTC. Encoded protein: CASRNSGETQYF.

The chain employs TRBV3-1 (or the pseudogene TRBV3-2) and TRBJ2-5, with 9 bases matching TRBD2. CDR1 and CDR2 (germline): LGHDT, YNNKEL (reference sequence). Unmatched junction bases numbered 8, after V lost 4 bases and J lost 2 bases. CDR3 size: 16 residues. The CDR3 sequence is CASSRGVAGDQETQYF. CDR3 coding DNA: TGTGCCAGCAGCCGCGGAGTAGCGGGGGATCAAGAGACCCAGTACTTC.

The table lists this clone with a few counts. V usage is TRBV2 and J usage is TRBJ1-5; perhaps TRBD1 as D (6 bases). CDR3 length: 15 residues. Germline CDR1 is SNHLY and CDR2 is FYNNEI. Trimming cost V 7 bases and J 0 bases, with 13 bases left between them. The CDR3 sequence: CASTTGTNSNQPQHF. As DNA, the CDR3 is TGTGCCAGCACCACCGGGACAAATAGCAATCAGCCCCAGCATTTT.

The chain employs TRBV25-1 and TRBJ2-5; D gene unclear. Germline assignment: CDR1 MGHDK and CDR2 SYGVNS. V lost 5 bases and J 2 bases, leaving 3 bases between the germline ends. The CDR3 sequence is 11 residues long. CDR3 sequence: CASSRQETQYF. The CDR3 DNA follows: TGTGCCAGCAGTCGTCAAGAGACCCAGTACTTC.

This chain uses TRBV11-3 with TRBJ2-3; 10 nucleotides match TRBD2. CDR1 is SGHNT, CDR2 YENEEA, per germline. This CDR3 spans 16 amino acids. The V gene end was trimmed by 6 bases and the J gene end by 1 base; junction bases not matched to a gene: 7. The CDR3 DNA follows: TGTGCCAGCAGGCGGACTAGCGGACGAGGCACAGATACGCAGTATTTT. The encoded protein is CASRRTSGRGTDTQYF.

The table lists this clone with a count of one. This chain connects TRBV3-1 (or the pseudogene TRBV3-2) to TRBJ2-7; D may be TRBD1 (6 bases). The V gene's germline CDR1 is LGHDT and CDR2 YNNKEL (reference sequence). This CDR3 has 14 residues. Trimming shortened V by 4 bases and J by 2 bases, and 12 bases separated the two germline ends. The CDR3, as DNA: TGTGCCAGCAGCCCCCGGGACAAAACCTACGAGCAGTACTTC. Its translation: CASSPRDKTYEQYF.

The chain employs TRBV19 and TRBJ2-2; TRBD2 aligns across 10 bases. V dropped 3 bases and J dropped 5; count of bases not matched to a gene: 6. The CDR3 is 16 residues long. The V gene's germline CDR1 is LNHDA and CDR2 SQIVND (reference sequence). CDR3 DNA: TGTGCCAGTAGTATCTCTAGCGGGAGTATGACCGGGGAGCTGTTTTTT. Its protein is CASSISSGSMTGELFF.

This chain links TRBV5-6 with TRBJ2-1, with no clear D. In germline, CDR1 is SGHDT, CDR2 YYEEEE. CDR3 length: 12 amino acids. V lost 1 base and J 8 bases, leaving 7 bases between the germline ends. CDR3 in DNA: TGTGCCAGCAGCTTGAGTTTAGATGAGCAGTTCTTC. It is translated as CASSLSLDEQFF.

This chain joins TRBV20-1 and TRBJ2-1; D might be TRBD2 (5 bases). The V end was cut by 3 bases, the J end by 2 bases, with 20 bases between. The CDR3 length is 17 residues. CDR1 and CDR2 (germline): DFQATT, SNEGSKA (reference sequence). CDR3 DNA sequence: TGCAGTGCTAGTATCAGCGAATCCATAGCGACCTACAATGAGCAGTTCTTC. Its protein is CSASISESIATYNEQFF.

The rearrangement links TRBV5-6 to TRBJ1-1, with D tentatively TRBD1 (5 bases). Per the germline V gene, CDR1 is SGHDT and CDR2 is YYEEEE. The CDR3 loop spans 11 amino acids. V dropped 3 bases and J dropped 10 bases, with 10 bases sitting between them. CDR3 nucleotides: TGTGCCAGCAGCTCCCAGGGATCAGCTTTCTTT. Residues: CASSSQGSAFF.

The chain carries TRBV4-2 and TRBJ2-5, with D possibly being TRBD2 (5 bases). The length of the CDR3 is 13 residues. The germline V and J ends were trimmed by 1 base and 5 bases, with 8 bases remaining between them. Germline V gene lookup returns CDR1 LGHNA and CDR2 YNFKEQ. The CDR3 here is CASSQAGSETQYF. The CDR3 nucleotides read TGTGCCAGCAGCCAAGCGGGGAGTGAGACCCAGTACTTC.

This clone was seen only a few times. This CDR3 reads CASSQEAAGGFNEQFF. The CDR3 DNA reads TGCGCCAGCAGCCAAGAGGCAGCGGGAGGATTTAATGAGCAGTTCTTC. V usage is TRBV4-1 and J usage is TRBJ2-1; 9 bases line up with TRBD2. With 0 bases clipped from V and 7 bases from J, the junction kept 7 bases outside the gene matches. The CDR3 has 16 amino acids. From germline, CDR1 is MGHRA and CDR2 YSYEKL.

This chain connects TRBV30 to TRBJ2-2, with D possibly TRBD1 on 7 matching bases. The V gene lost 7 bases and the J gene lost 3 bases, with 15 bases spanning the gap. Germline assignment: CDR1 GTSNPN and CDR2 SVGIG (reference sequence). This CDR3 is 14 amino acids long. Written as DNA, the CDR3 is TGTGCCTTACAGGGGACTGTTGACACCGGGGAGCTGTTTTTT. Its protein is CALQGTVDTGELFF.

This chain links TRBV12-5 with TRBJ1-1, with D uncertain. Germline V gene data show CDR1 as LGHNT and CDR2 as FRNRAP. The CDR3 extends over 12 amino acids. The germline V and J ends were trimmed by 3 bases and 4 bases, with 6 bases remaining between them. The CDR3 nucleotides read TGTGCTAGTGGTTTCGGTGTCACTGAAGCTTTCTTT. The encoded protein is CASGFGVTEAFF.

The chain joins TRBV20-1 to TRBJ2-5, with 7 bases fitting TRBD2. V was pared by 3 bases and J by 3 bases, with 10 bases of the junction left unmatched. This CDR3 contains 15 residues. The germline V gene encodes CDR1 DFQATT and CDR2 SNEGSKA (reference sequence). In nucleotides, the CDR3 is TGCAGTGCTAGTGGGTCGGGGGGACGGGAAGAGACCCAGTACTTC. This sequence encodes CSASGSGGREETQYF.

This clone was seen more than once but under ten times. The V call is TRBV7-9, the J call TRBJ2-1; D is possibly TRBD2 (5 bases). The V end was cut by 5 bases, the J end by 8 bases, with 22 bases between. Germline-derived CDR1 and CDR2 are SEHNR and FQNEAQ (reference sequence). The CDR3 is 16 amino acids. CDR3 amino acids: CASSPPRLAWNDEQFF. Here the CDR3 DNA reads TGTGCCAGCAGCCCACCAAGATTAGCGTGGAACGATGAGCAGTTCTTC.

This clone was picked up one time. This rearrangement joins TRBV28 to TRBJ2-5; 7 nucleotides agree with TRBD1. CDR3 length: 14 amino acids. The germline V gene has CDR1 MDHEN and CDR2 SYDVKM. V lost 2 bases and J lost 4; bases outside the gene matches: 4. In DNA, the CDR3 is TGTGCCAGCAGTTTAGACAGGGTGGTAGAGACCCAGTACTTC. Translation: CASSLDRVVETQYF.

The chain couples TRBV7-9 to TRBJ2-5, with a possible D match to TRBD1 (6 bases). Trimming took 6 bases from V and 5 from J, leaving 19 bases between them. Germline assignment: CDR1 SEHNR and CDR2 FQNEAQ (reference sequence). This CDR3 is built from 15 residues. The CDR3 DNA follows: TGTGCCAGCAGACATACAACAGGGTTTGGGGAGACCCAGTACTTC. Residues: CASRHTTGFGETQYF.

The J gene is TRBJ1-1, the V gene TRBV19; no reliable D call. CDR3 length: 11 residues. The germline gives CDR1 LNHDA, CDR2 SQIVND (reference sequence). V lost 7 bases and J lost 10, with 13 bases in between. The CDR3 here is CASNDWAGAFF. The DNA of the CDR3 is TGTGCCAGTAACGATTGGGCTGGAGCTTTCTTT.

The chain employs TRBV2 and TRBJ1-2; D is unresolved. CDR1 is SNHLY, CDR2 FYNNEI, per germline. The CDR3 extends over 12 amino acids. Trimming shortened V by 7 bases and J by 6 bases, and 12 bases separated the two germline ends. CDR3: CASKMVRDGYTF. CDR3 in DNA: TGTGCCAGCAAAATGGTCCGGGATGGCTACACCTTC.

The CDR3: CASMVAGFGEELFF. CDR3 bases: TGTGCCAGTATGGTAGCGGGATTCGGTGAGGAGCTGTTTTTT. V usage is TRBV19 and J usage is TRBJ2-2, with 8 bases lining up with TRBD2. V lost 7 bases to trimming and J lost 10 bases; unmatched junction nucleotides: 11. The CDR3 contains 14 residues. Germline values: CDR1 LNHDA, CDR2 SQIVND (reference sequence).

The chain carries TRBV27 and TRBJ2-1; D gene uncertain. V lost 6 bases and J lost 6, with 21 bases in between. The CDR3 has 16 amino acids. CDR1 MNHEY and CDR2 SMNVEV come from the germline V gene (reference sequence). The CDR3 sequence: CASRSIFPSDPNEQFF. The CDR3, as DNA: TGTGCCAGCAGATCCATCTTTCCTAGTGACCCCAATGAGCAGTTCTTC.

Note on this clone: One end of the junction does not line up with germline, which may come from a read error. The chain combines TRBV2 with TRBJ1-5; 7 bases are a match to TRBD1. Germline V gene sequence: CDR1 SNHLY, CDR2 FYNNEI. The CDR3 has 15 residues. Here the CDR3 DNA reads TGTGCCAGCAGTGAGAGTCGACAGGGCAACCAGCCCCAGCATTTT. The encoded protein is CASSESRQGNQPQHF. The whole variable domain, remainder taken from reference TRBV2 and TRBJ1-5, is EPEVTQTPSHQVTQMGQEVILRCVPISNHLYFYWYRQILGQKVEFLVSFYNNEISEKSEIFDDQFSVERPDGSNFTLKIRSTKLEDSAMYFCASSESRQGNQPQHFGDGTRLSIL.

This clone appeared a single time. The rearrangement links TRBV2 to TRBJ1-2, with unresolved D. CDR1 and CDR2 (germline): SNHLY, FYNNEI. Trimming shortened V by 10 bases and J by 8 bases, and 11 bases separated the two germline ends. This CDR3 has 10 amino acids. CDR3 in DNA: TGTGCCACGGCGGGGTTGGGCTACACCTTC. Its translation is CATAGLGYTF.

CDR3 DNA: TGTGCCAGCAGCGTAGGCGGGTTGGCAAACTATGGCTACACCTTC. Its protein product is CASSVGGLANYGYTF. This chain uses TRBV9 with TRBJ1-2; D not certain. CDR1 is SGDLS, CDR2 YYNGEE, per germline. V was cut by 0 bases and J by 2 bases, with 11 bases left in between. CDR3 length: 15 residues.